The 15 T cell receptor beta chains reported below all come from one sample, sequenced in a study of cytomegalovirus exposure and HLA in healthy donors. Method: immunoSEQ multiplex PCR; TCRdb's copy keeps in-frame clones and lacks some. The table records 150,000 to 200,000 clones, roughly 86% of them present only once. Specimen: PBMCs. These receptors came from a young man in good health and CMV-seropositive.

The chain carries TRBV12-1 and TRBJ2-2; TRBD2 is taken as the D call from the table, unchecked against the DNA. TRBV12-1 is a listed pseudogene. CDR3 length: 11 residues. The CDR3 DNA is TGTGCCAGTTGGGGAGTCGTGTGGCTGTTTTTT. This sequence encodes CASWGVVWLFF.

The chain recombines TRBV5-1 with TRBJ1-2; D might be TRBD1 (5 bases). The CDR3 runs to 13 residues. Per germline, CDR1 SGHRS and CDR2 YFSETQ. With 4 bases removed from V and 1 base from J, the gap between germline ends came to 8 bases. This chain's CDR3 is CASSVTDNYGYTF. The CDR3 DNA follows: TGCGCCAGCAGCGTGACAGATAACTATGGCTACACCTTC.

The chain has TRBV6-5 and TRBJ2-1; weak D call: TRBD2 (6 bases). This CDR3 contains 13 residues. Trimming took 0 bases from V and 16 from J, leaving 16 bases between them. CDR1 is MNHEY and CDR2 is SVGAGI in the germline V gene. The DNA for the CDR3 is TGTGCCAGCAGTTACTCTGGCGGGGCCATGGTCTTCTTC. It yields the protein CASSYSGGAMVFF.

The CDR3 sequence: CASSPTDGYSSYEQYF. The CDR3 DNA reads TGTGCCAGCAGCCCGACCGACGGTTACAGCTCCTACGAGCAGTACTTC. J is TRBJ2-7 and V is TRBV7-9; D not certain. V was clipped by 5 bases and J by 0 bases, with 17 bases between them. Germline CDR1 reads SEHNR; CDR2 reads FQNEAQ (reference sequence). The CDR3 length is 16 residues.

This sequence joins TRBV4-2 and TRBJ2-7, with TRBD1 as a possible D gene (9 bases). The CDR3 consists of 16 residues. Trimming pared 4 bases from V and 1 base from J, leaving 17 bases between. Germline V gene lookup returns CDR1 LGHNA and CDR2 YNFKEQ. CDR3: CASSPGTGTSSYEQYF. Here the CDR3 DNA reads TGTGCCAGCAGCCCTGGGACAGGGACTAGTTCCTACGAGCAGTACTTC.

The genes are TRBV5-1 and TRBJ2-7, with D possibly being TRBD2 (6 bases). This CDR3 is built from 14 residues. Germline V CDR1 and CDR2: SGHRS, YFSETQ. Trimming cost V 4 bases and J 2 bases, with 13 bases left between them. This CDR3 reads CASSLGLPPYEQYF. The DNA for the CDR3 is TGCGCCAGCAGCCTCGGACTACCTCCCTACGAGCAGTACTTC.

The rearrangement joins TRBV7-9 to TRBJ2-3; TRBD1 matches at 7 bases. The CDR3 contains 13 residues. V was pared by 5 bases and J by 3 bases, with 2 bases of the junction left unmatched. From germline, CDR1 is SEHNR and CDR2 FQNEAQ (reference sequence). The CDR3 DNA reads TGTGCCAGCAGCCCAGGGGGAACAGATACGCAGTATTTT. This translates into CASSPGGTDTQYF.

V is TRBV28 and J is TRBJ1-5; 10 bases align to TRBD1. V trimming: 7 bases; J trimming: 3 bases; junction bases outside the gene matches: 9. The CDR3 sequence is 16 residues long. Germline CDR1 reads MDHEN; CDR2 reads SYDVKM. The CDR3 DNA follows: TGTGCCAGCACAAGGCGACAGGGGGCCTACAATCAGCCCCAGCATTTT. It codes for CASTRRQGAYNQPQHF.

This CDR3 reads CASKAGRNANYGYTF. Written as DNA, the CDR3 is TGTGCCAGCAAGGCCGGCAGGAACGCTAACTATGGCTACACCTTC. The chain couples TRBV27 to TRBJ1-2; D not resolved. The CDR3 has 15 residues. Between the trimmed V and J ends, which lost 7 bases and 0 bases, there was a span of 15 bases. Germline lookup yields CDR1 MNHEY and CDR2 SMNVEV (reference sequence).

In DNA form, the CDR3 reads TGTGCCAGCAGCCTCACAGTTAAGCAGTTCTTC. It is translated as CASSLTVKQFF. V usage is TRBV5-6 and J usage is TRBJ2-1; D gene unclear. Germline V gene lookup returns CDR1 SGHDT and CDR2 YYEEEE. The CDR3 is 11 amino acids. Deletions cut 4 bases from V and 11 bases from J, with 10 bases between.

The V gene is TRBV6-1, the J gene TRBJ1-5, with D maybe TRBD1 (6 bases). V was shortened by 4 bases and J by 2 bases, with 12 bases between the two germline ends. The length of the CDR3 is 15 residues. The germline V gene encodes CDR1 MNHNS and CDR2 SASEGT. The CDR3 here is CASSVYRDGNQPQHF. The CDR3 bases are TGTGCCAGCAGTGTGTACAGGGATGGCAATCAGCCCCAGCATTTT.

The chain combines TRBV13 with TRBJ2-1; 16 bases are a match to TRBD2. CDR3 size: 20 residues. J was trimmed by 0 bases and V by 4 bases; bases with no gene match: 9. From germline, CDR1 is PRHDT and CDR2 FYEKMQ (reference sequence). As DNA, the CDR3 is TGTGCCAGCAGCTATGGCCGGGGACTAGCGGGAGGGTCCTCCTACAATGAGCAGTTCTTC. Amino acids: CASSYGRGLAGGSSYNEQFF.

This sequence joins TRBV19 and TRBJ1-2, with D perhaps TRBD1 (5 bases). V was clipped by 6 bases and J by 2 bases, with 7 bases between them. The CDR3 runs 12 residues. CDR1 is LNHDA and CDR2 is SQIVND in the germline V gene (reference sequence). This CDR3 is CASRSGNYGYTF. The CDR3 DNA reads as TGTGCCAGTAGGTCAGGGAACTATGGCTACACCTTC.

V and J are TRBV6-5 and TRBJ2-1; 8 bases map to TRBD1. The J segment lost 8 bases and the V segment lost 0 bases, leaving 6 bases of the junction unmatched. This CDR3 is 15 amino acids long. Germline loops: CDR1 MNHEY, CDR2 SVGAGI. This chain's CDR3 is CASSYSDRDIDEQFF. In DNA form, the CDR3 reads TGTGCCAGCAGTTACTCGGACAGGGATATCGATGAGCAGTTCTTC.

CDR3 bases: TGTGCCAGCAGCTGGGGATCTACGGGGGAGCAGTACTTC. It codes for CASSWGSTGEQYF. The chain links TRBV11-2 to TRBJ2-7; maybe TRBD2 (5 bases). This CDR3 spans 13 amino acids. Trimming took 4 bases from V and 7 from J, leaving 14 bases between them. Germline CDR1 is SGHAT and CDR2 is FQNNGV.